What follows is one T cell receptor beta chain and its context. Its target is not known. Clones were sequenced by immunoSEQ multiplex PCR, and TCRdb holds only the in-frame ones, with some missing. This sample has approximately 40,000 clones, with around four fifths found just once. This sample was taken from a study of T cells after posttransplantation cyclophosphamide. Germline loops: CDR1 MNHEY, CDR2 SMNVEV (reference sequence). The V end lost 5 bases, the J end lost 4 bases, and 9 bases lay between the germline ends. This CDR3 has 12 residues. Regarding the study as a whole: Donor-recipient repertoire similarity was low at 1-2 months, rising over year one. After PTCy, TRB diversity resembled that of CNI/methotrexate controls.

Cyclophosphamide on days +3 and +4 followed busulfan-fludarabine conditioning and a marrow graft. V is TRBV27 and J is TRBJ2-7; D might be TRBD1 (6 bases). The input for sequencing was CD4+ T cells sorted from blood, taken 1,900 to 2,000 days after a stem cell transplant with posttransplant cyclophosphamide. The TCR originated in a female patient aged 40-50 years who received an allogeneic stem cell transplant from a related donor, was CMV-positive, and had no GVHD. Some T cells may have come from the graft donor. The CDR3 DNA reads as TGTGCCAGCAGTCGAGGGGGTTACGAGCAGTACTTC. Translated, it gives CASSRGGYEQYF.